The TCR beta chain described here comes from a study of blood T cell repertoires in COVID-19. In the study overall: The study drew acute and convalescent COVID-19 samples from the United States, Italy and Spain. T cells, B-cell-depleted T cells, or PBMCs supplied cDNA or gDNA.

Repertoires were generated with immunoSEQ multiplex PCR, while TCRdb's copy carries only in-frame clones and drops some. The table has around 59,000 clones, approximately 80% seen once. This sequence was found in an elderly woman with active or convalescent COVID-19. The sequenced sample consisted of peripheral blood.

The CDR3 DNA sequence: TGTGCCAGCTCACCCCTGGGACAGACTATCTATGGCTACACCTTC. This gives the protein CASSPLGQTIYGYTF. The chain carries TRBV18 and TRBJ1-2; 7 bases align to TRBD1. Germline-derived CDR1 and CDR2 are KGHSH and LQKENI. The length of the CDR3 is 15 residues. With 3 bases clipped from V and 4 bases from J, the junction kept 8 bases outside the gene matches.